Sequencing of this T cell receptor beta chain was carried out in a study of T cells in Graves' hyperthyroidism and ophthalmopathy. Overall study findings and caveats: Separation of ophthalmopathy from stable hyperthyroidism was achieved by a 13 V-J model.

Researchers took RNA transcripts and amplified the TCR beta CDR3 regions from them. TCR CDR3 regions were first amplified by RT-PCR with HTBI primers. TCRdb analysed the multiplex PCR reads with MiXCR anew, one entry per CDR3 protein. The table lists about 570,000 distinct CDR3 sequences, under 60% of them singletons, with around 20% in the top ten. Exclusions: uncontrolled infection, other autoimmune disease, pregnancy, lactation. Diagnosis relied on clinical symptoms, serum thyroxine and TRAb, thyroid ultrasound and orbital computed tomography. Trimming removed 4 bases from V and 1 base from J, with 4 bases in between. Looked up from germline, CDR1 is ENHRY and CDR2 is SYGVKD. The length of the CDR3 is 12 residues. Turning to this clonotype: Its antigen is as yet unknown.

The chain is built from TRBV10-3 and TRBJ2-5; D gene unclear. The sequence was obtained from an adult woman with Graves' disease, either hyperthyroidism or ophthalmopathy (not recorded which). Input material: peripheral blood or thyroid tissue (not recorded which). CDR3 protein: CAISVSQETQYF. In nucleotides, the CDR3 is TGTGCCATCAGTGTCAGCCAAGAGACCCAGTACTTC.